The 10 T cell receptor beta chains listed next were all sequenced from one sample in a study of T-cell reconstitution after alpha-beta-depleted transplantation in children (dated by TCRdb to between 2015 and 2016). Taken with the paper, the label for treatment or condition translates to: allogeneic hematopoietic cell transplantation with graft depleted of TCRalphabeta T cells and CD19 B cells. Library generation was performed with PCR. The run used an Illumina HiSeq 2500. Molecular barcoding was employed in the preparation of TCR libraries, with unique molecular identifiers being used to normalize TCRbeta repertoire quantification. TCRdb reprocessing: public reads trimmed at Q25 with fastp, clones called with MiXCR, in-frame beta chains kept. Every CDR3 protein is listed once, alongside the most common genes and DNA of its rows. Recorded for this sample are roughly 570,000 distinct CDR3 sequences; over 20% of them occurred a single time. The top ten clones comprise about a third of the sample.

The sequencing used PBMCs, collected before TCRalphabeta/CD19-depleted stem cell transplant. These receptors came from a boy in the first two years of life with Wiskott-Aldrich syndrome, due to receive a stem cell transplant.

This chain uses TRBV2 with TRBJ2-3; D unresolved. This CDR3 region has 14 residues. Germline V lookup: CDR1 SNHLY, CDR2 FYNNEI. The germline V and J ends were trimmed by 4 bases and 2 bases, with 10 bases remaining between them. CDR3 sequence reads: CASSGIAPTDTQYF. Written as DNA, the CDR3 is TGTGCCAGCAGTGGAATAGCTCCCACAGATACGCAGTATTTT.

This chain uses TRBV6-5 with TRBJ2-1; TRBD2 matches at 12 bases. From germline, CDR1 is MNHEY and CDR2 SVGAGI. This CDR3 spans 16 amino acids. V shed 4 bases and J 13 bases; nucleotides not matched to a gene: 14. The CDR3 DNA sequence: TGTGCCAGCAGTTCCCTTCTAGCGGGAGGGCCTGGGGTTCAGTTCTTC. Translation gives CASSSLLAGGPGVQFF.

The chain carries TRBV3-1 and TRBJ2-7; 9 bases fit TRBD1. CDR3 length equals 18 residues. The germline gives CDR1 LGHDT, CDR2 YNNKEL (reference sequence). With 3 bases clipped from V and 3 bases from J, the junction kept 15 bases outside the gene matches. This chain's CDR3 is CASSQFLPKGQGGYEQYF. For the CDR3, the DNA is TGTGCCAGCAGCCAGTTTTTGCCAAAGGGACAGGGAGGCTACGAGCAGTACTTC.

This clonotype has a handful of counts. This chain links TRBV5-1 with TRBJ2-7; D might be TRBD1 (5 bases). This CDR3 contains 14 residues. V was cut by 4 bases and J by 0 bases, with 11 bases left in between. CDR1 is SGHRS and CDR2 is YFSETQ in the germline V gene. In DNA, the CDR3 is TGCGCCAGCAGCGTGGACACCTTCTCCTACGAGCAGTACTTC. Its protein product is CASSVDTFSYEQYF.

This chain connects TRBV7-9 to TRBJ2-1, with 10 positions matching TRBD2. With 5 bases clipped from V and 6 bases from J, the junction kept 10 bases outside the gene matches. This CDR3 contains 16 residues. Per germline, CDR1 SEHNR and CDR2 FQNEAQ (reference sequence). The CDR3 reads CASSETSSGRGNEQFF. CDR3 coding DNA: TGTGCCAGCAGCGAAACGTCTAGCGGGAGAGGCAATGAGCAGTTCTTC.

This clonotype was found a few times. The chain links TRBV7-2 to TRBJ2-7; TRBD1 agrees at 7 bases. Trimming at V came to 1 base and at J to 3 bases, leaving 6 bases not matched to a gene. This CDR3 has 15 residues. The V gene's germline CDR1 is SGHTA and CDR2 FQGNSA. CDR3 protein: CASSLGGTVVYEQYF. The CDR3 DNA sequence: TGTGCCAGCAGCTTAGGTGGGACAGTTGTCTACGAGCAGTACTTC.

The chain joins TRBV7-2 to TRBJ1-1, with D perhaps matching TRBD1 (6 bases). The germline gives CDR1 SGHTA, CDR2 FQGNSA. Trimming took 5 bases from V and 7 from J, leaving 8 bases between them. The CDR3 has 11 amino acids. CDR3 loop: CASSTGIEAFF. The CDR3 DNA is TGTGCCAGCAGCACAGGGATTGAAGCTTTCTTT. Full variable domain (rest looked up from reference TRBV7-2 and TRBJ1-1): GAGVSQSPSNKVTEKGKDVELRCDPISGHTALYWYRQSLGQGLEFLIYFQGNSAPDKSGLPSDRFSAERTGGSVSTLTIQRTQQEDSAVYLCASSTGIEAFFGQGTRLTVV.

This rearrangement joins TRBV7-9 to TRBJ2-1, with D unclear. The length of the CDR3 is 14 residues. The germline V and J ends were trimmed by 2 bases and 8 bases, with 13 bases remaining between them. The germline V gene has CDR1 SEHNR and CDR2 FQNEAQ (reference sequence). The DNA for the CDR3 is TGTGCCAGCAGCTTATCTTGGCAGGATGATGAGCAGTTCTTC. Translation gives CASSLSWQDDEQFF.

V is TRBV15 and J is TRBJ2-5, with D tentatively TRBD1 (6 bases). Between the trimmed V and J ends, which lost 3 bases and 2 bases, there was a span of 13 bases. Per germline, CDR1 LNHNV and CDR2 YYDKDF (reference sequence). The CDR3 sequence is 15 residues long. The CDR3 reads CATSREPGVQETQYF. DNA for the CDR3: TGTGCCACCAGCAGGGAACCAGGGGTACAAGAGACCCAGTACTTC.

The chain recombines TRBV27 with TRBJ2-2; maybe TRBD1 (6 bases). The CDR3 has 14 amino acids. The germline V gene encodes CDR1 MNHEY and CDR2 SMNVEV (reference sequence). The V and J ends lost 9 bases and 4 bases respectively, with 15 bases between them. The CDR3 nucleotides read TGTGCCAGTAGACCAGGGGTCGCCACCGGGGAGCTGTTTTTT. Translating it yields CASRPGVATGELFF.